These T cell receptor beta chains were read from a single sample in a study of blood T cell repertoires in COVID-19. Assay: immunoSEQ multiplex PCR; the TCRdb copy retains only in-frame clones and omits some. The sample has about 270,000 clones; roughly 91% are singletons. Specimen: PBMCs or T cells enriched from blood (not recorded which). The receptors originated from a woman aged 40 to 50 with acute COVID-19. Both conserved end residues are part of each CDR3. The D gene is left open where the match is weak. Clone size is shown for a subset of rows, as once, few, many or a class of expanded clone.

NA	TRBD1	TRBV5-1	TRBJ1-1	CASSLAAGGTEAFF	TGCGCCAGCAGCTTGGCCGCAGGGGGTACTGAAGCTTTCTTT
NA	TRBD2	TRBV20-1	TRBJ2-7	CSASLSSGDPYEQYF	TGCAGTGCTAGTCTTTCTAGCGGGGACCCCTACGAGCAGTACTTC
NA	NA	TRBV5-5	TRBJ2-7	CASSLDLYEQYF	TGTGCCAGCAGCTTGGATCTCTACGAGCAGTACTTC
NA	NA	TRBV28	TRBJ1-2	CASASGGAYGYTF	TGTGCCAGCGCCTCTGGCGGGGCTTATGGCTACACCTTC
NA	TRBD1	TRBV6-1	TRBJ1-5	CASSDRGTLPDQPQHF	TGTGCCAGCAGTGACAGGGGGACACTCCCCGATCAGCCCCAGCATTTT
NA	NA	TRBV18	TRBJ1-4	CASSRGLDEKLFF	TGTGCCAGCTCACGGGGGCTTGATGAAAAACTGTTTTTT
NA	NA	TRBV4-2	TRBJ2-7	CASSQDRDVGLTAYEQYF	TGTGCCAGCAGCCAAGATCGCGACGTGGGCCTCACCGCCTACGAGCAGTACTTC
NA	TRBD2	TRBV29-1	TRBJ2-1	CTGLADNEQFF	TGCACCGGACTAGCGGACAATGAGCAGTTCTTC
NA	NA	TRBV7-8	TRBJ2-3	CASSLDGTRMGTDTQYF	TGTGCCAGCAGCTTAGACGGGACAAGGATGGGCACAGATACGCAGTATTTT
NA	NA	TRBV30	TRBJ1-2	CAWSERAAYGYTF	TGTGCCTGGAGTGAGAGGGCGGCCTATGGCTACACCTTC
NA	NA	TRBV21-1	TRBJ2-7	CEGDRGDQYF	TGCGAAGGGGACAGGGGCGATCAGTACTTC
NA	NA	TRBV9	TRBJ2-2	CASSIGGTGELFF	TGTGCCAGCAGCATTGGGGGGACCGGGGAGCTGTTTTTT
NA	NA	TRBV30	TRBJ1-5	CAWSRGASNQPQHF	TGTGCCTGGAGTCGGGGGGCTAGCAATCAGCCCCAGCATTTT
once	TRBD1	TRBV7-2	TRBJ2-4	CASSATGTNIQYF	TGTGCCAGCAGCGCGACAGGGACAAACATTCAGTACTTC
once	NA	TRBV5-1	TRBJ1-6	CASSASRGFSPLHF	TGCGCCAGCAGCGCGTCAAGGGGTTTTTCACCCCTCCACTTT
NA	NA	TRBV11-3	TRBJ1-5	CASSYPGLLGMDQPQHF	TGTGCCAGCAGCTATCCAGGGCTTCTGGGAATGGACCAGCCCCAGCATTTT
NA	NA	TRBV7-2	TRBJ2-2	CASSFARTNTGELFF	TGTGCCAGCAGCTTCGCTCGCACTAACACCGGGGAGCTGTTTTTT
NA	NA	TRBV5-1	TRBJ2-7	CASSFTPAATYEQYF	TGCGCCAGCAGCTTCACCCCCGCGGCAACCTACGAGCAGTACTTC
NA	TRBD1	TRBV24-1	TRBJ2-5	CATSEGTAYYQETQYF	TGTGCCACCAGTGAGGGGACAGCCTACTACCAAGAGACCCAGTACTTC
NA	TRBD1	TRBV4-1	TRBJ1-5	CASSTSDRGGQPQHF	TGCGCCAGCAGCACCTCGGACAGGGGCGGACAGCCCCAGCATTTT
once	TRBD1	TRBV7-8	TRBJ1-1	CASSLIPGGHTEAFF	TGTGCCAGCAGCTTAATTCCAGGGGGCCACACTGAAGCTTTCTTT
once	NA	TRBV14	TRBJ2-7	CASSQSGGLNYEQYF	TGTGCCAGCAGCCAATCTGGGGGCTTAAACTACGAGCAGTACTTC